The 19 T cell receptor beta chains reported below all come from one sample, sequenced in a study of T-cell reconstitution after alpha-beta-depleted transplantation in children. The TCRbeta library incorporated unique molecular identifiers. TCRdb passed the PCR reads through MiXCR, listing each CDR3 protein once. The table includes fewer than 450,000 distinct CDR3 sequences, under 20% detected once. Sample: PBMCs, mostly from graft donor cells, taken 360 days after TCRalphabeta/CD19-depleted stem cell transplant. Source of these receptors: a male patient aged 2 to 10 who had a stem cell transplant for acute lymphoblastic leukemia, so the T cells may come from the graft donor.

This clonotype was detected a few times. The chain is built from TRBV5-1 and TRBJ2-1; D might be TRBD2 (6 bases). Trimming removed 6 bases at V and 4 bases at J, with 14 bases between. The germline CDR1 and CDR2 sequences are SGHRS and YFSETQ. This CDR3 has 14 residues. CDR3 region: CASIDVGGYNEQFF. In DNA form, the CDR3 reads TGCGCCAGCATCGATGTCGGGGGTTACAATGAGCAGTTCTTC.

This clonotype was seen more than once but under ten times. The rearrangement joins TRBV28 to TRBJ2-2, with 11 bases fitting TRBD2. Germline loops: CDR1 MDHEN, CDR2 SYDVKM. The CDR3 length is 15 residues. Losses at the gene ends were 5 bases for V and 8 bases for J; bases not matched to a gene: 7. This CDR3 reads CASSQLAGVVGELFF. CDR3 nucleotide sequence: TGTGCCAGCAGTCAACTAGCGGGAGTCGTAGGGGAGCTGTTTTTT. Variable domain in full (rest from reference TRBV28 and TRBJ2-2): DVKVTQSSRYLVKRTGEKVFLECVQDMDHENMFWYRQDPGLGLRLIYFSYDVKMKEKGDIPEGYSVSREKKERFSLILESASTNQTSMYLCASSQLAGVVGELFFGEGSRLTVL.

This chain connects TRBV12-3 or TRBV12-4 to TRBJ2-7; TRBD2 is a possible D gene (6 bases). The ends were cut back, 0 bases at V and 6 bases at J, with 27 bases in the middle. The CDR3 loop spans 19 amino acids. The CDR3 is CASSLAPRLAGRPGLEQYF. Here the CDR3 DNA reads TGTGCCAGCAGTTTAGCTCCCCGTTTGGCGGGACGACCAGGACTCGAGCAGTACTTC.

The J gene is TRBJ2-3, the V gene TRBV4-2, with D unclear. Germline CDR1 LGHNA, CDR2 YNFKEQ. This CDR3 has 17 amino acids. V gave up 0 bases and J gave up 1 base, with 14 bases separating them. CDR3 loop: CASSQEGSSSRTDTQYF. DNA of the CDR3: TGTGCCAGCAGCCAAGAGGGCAGCTCCTCCCGCACAGATACGCAGTATTTT.

The V call is TRBV7-3, the J call TRBJ2-1; 7 nucleotides align to TRBD2. The CDR3 is 15 residues long. Germline lookup yields CDR1 SGHTA and CDR2 FQGTGA. The V and J ends lost 2 bases and 6 bases, in that order; junction bases with no gene match: 7. In nucleotides, the CDR3 is TGTGCCAGCAGCTTAGGGCTAGCGGCAATCAATGAGCAGTTCTTC. Protein sequence: CASSLGLAAINEQFF. Supplemented by reference TRBV7-3 and TRBJ2-1, the full variable domain reads GAGVSQTPSNKVTEKGKYVELRCDPISGHTALYWYRQSLGQGPEFLIYFQGTGAADDSGLPNDRFFAVRPEGSVSTLKIQRTERGDSAVYLCASSLGLAAINEQFFGPGTRLTVL.

This clonotype was found many times. This rearrangement joins TRBV9 to TRBJ2-7, with D perhaps matching TRBD1 (6 bases). Germline CDR1 SGDLS, CDR2 YYNGEE. The V end lost 2 bases, the J end lost 3 bases, and 12 bases lay between the germline ends. The CDR3 extends over 14 amino acids. CDR3 bases: TGTGCCAGCAGCGTGGGACAAGCTTTCTACGAGCAGTACTTC. Its protein product is CASSVGQAFYEQYF.

The J gene is TRBJ2-2, the V gene TRBV15; TRBD2 agrees at 9 bases. Trimming removed 0 bases from V and 5 bases from J; junction bases left unmatched: 10. Per germline, CDR1 LNHNV and CDR2 YYDKDF (reference sequence). CDR3 length: 18 residues. The chain's CDR3 is CATSRDRQREAPTGELFF. The CDR3 DNA follows: TGTGCCACCAGCAGAGATAGGCAGCGGGAGGCTCCAACCGGGGAGCTGTTTTTT. The whole variable domain, filled in from reference TRBV15 and TRBJ2-2, reads DAMVIQNPRYQVTQFGKPVTLSCSQTLNHNVMYWYQQKSSQAPKLLFHYYDKDFNNEADTPDNFQSRRPNTSFCFLDIRSPGLGDTAMYLCATSRDRQREAPTGELFFGEGSRLTVL.

The sample holds a few counts of this clonotype. This chain uses TRBV7-2 with TRBJ1-2; tentatively, D is TRBD1 (6 bases). With 0 bases removed from V and 3 bases from J, the gap between germline ends came to 11 bases. Germline V lookup: CDR1 SGHTA, CDR2 FQGNSA. The CDR3 extends over 15 amino acids. In DNA form, the CDR3 reads TGTGCCAGCAGCTTAGCGCGGAGGGGGTACTATGGCTACACCTTC. Amino acids: CASSLARRGYYGYTF. Full variable domain (rest looked up from reference TRBV7-2 and TRBJ1-2): GAGVSQSPSNKVTEKGKDVELRCDPISGHTALYWYRQSLGQGLEFLIYFQGNSAPDKSGLPSDRFSAERTGGSVSTLTIQRTQQEDSAVYLCASSLARRGYYGYTFGSGTRLTVV.

This clonotype has just a few counts. The rearrangement joins TRBV28 to TRBJ1-1, with D uncertain. The V gene lost 7 bases and the J gene lost 3 bases, with 9 bases spanning the gap. The germline V gene has CDR1 MDHEN and CDR2 SYDVKM. This CDR3 comprises 12 residues. The CDR3 bases are TGTGCCAGCACCATAGCGGACACTGAAGCTTTCTTT. Residues: CASTIADTEAFF. The variable domain in full, completed from reference TRBV28 and TRBJ1-1, reads DVKVTQSSRYLVKRTGEKVFLECVQDMDHENMFWYRQDPGLGLRLIYFSYDVKMKEKGDIPEGYSVSREKKERFSLILESASTNQTSMYLCASTIADTEAFFGQGTRLTVV.

V is TRBV4-2 and J is TRBJ2-7, with 8 positions matching TRBD1. J gave up 3 bases and V 3 bases, and 7 bases lay outside the gene matches. The CDR3 is 15 residues long. Germline V gene data show CDR1 as LGHNA and CDR2 as YNFKEQ. The CDR3 reads CASSQGAGGLYEQYF. CDR3 nucleotide sequence: TGTGCCAGCAGCCAGGGGGCAGGGGGCCTCTACGAGCAGTACTTC.

This clonotype was detected a few times. This rearrangement joins TRBV20-1 to TRBJ2-7; a possible D gene is TRBD1 (5 bases). The CDR3 is made up of 12 amino acids. Trimming stripped 2 bases from V and 5 bases from J, with 10 bases between. Germline loops: CDR1 DFQATT, CDR2 SNEGSKA (reference sequence). CDR3 protein: CSARRGANEQYF. As DNA, the CDR3 is TGCAGTGCTAGAAGGGGCGCGAACGAGCAGTACTTC.

The V gene is TRBV20-1, the J gene TRBJ2-3; D possibly uses TRBD1 or TRBD2 (6 bases each). Looked up from germline, CDR1 is DFQATT and CDR2 is SNEGSKA (reference sequence). The CDR3 loop spans 11 amino acids. Trimming shortened V by 7 bases and J by 4 bases, and 9 bases separated the two germline ends. The CDR3 DNA reads TGCAGTGTGAGGGGGGCAGATACGCAGTATTTT. Encoded protein: CSVRGADTQYF.

This clonotype appeared a few times. This rearrangement joins TRBV20-1 to TRBJ1-1, with 11 nucleotides matching TRBD1. The CDR3 has 16 amino acids. Trimming at V came to 1 base and at J to 4 bases, leaving 8 bases not matched to a gene. Germline assignment: CDR1 DFQATT and CDR2 SNEGSKA (reference sequence). The CDR3 region has the DNA TGCAGTGCTAGAGCCCGGGACAGGGGGAGGCTCACTGAAGCTTTCTTT. Its protein product is CSARARDRGRLTEAFF.

Points on this clonotype: An end of the junction differs from the germline gene, which may be a read error. V is TRBV20-1 and J is TRBJ2-5, with 13 bases fitting TRBD2. Germline CDR1 and CDR2: DFQATT and SNEGSKA (reference sequence). CDR3 length: 18 amino acids. CDR3 region: CRASPRTSGSWPQETQYF. The DNA of the CDR3 is TGCAGGGCTAGCCCTCGGACTAGCGGGAGTTGGCCCCAAGAGACCCAGTACTTC.

J is TRBJ2-1 and V is TRBV20-1, with D tentatively TRBD2 (7 bases). Trimming cost V 2 bases and J 4 bases, with 15 bases left between them. Germline V lookup: CDR1 DFQATT, CDR2 SNEGSKA (reference sequence). The CDR3 is 15 residues long. CDR3 in DNA: TGCAGTGCTAGAAGGGGGGAGGGGGGATACAATGAGCAGTTCTTC. This sequence encodes CSARRGEGGYNEQFF.

The V call is TRBV12-3 or TRBV12-4, the J call TRBJ2-1; TRBD2 matches 10 bases. This CDR3 contains 14 residues. After removal of 6 bases from V and 6 bases from J, the junction contained 5 bases not matched to a gene. CDR3 amino acids: CASRPGLAPNEQFF. DNA of the CDR3: TGTGCCAGCAGGCCGGGACTAGCGCCCAATGAGCAGTTCTTC.

This chain connects TRBV5-1 to TRBJ2-7; D call uncertain. The germline V gene has CDR1 SGHRS and CDR2 YFSETQ. Trimming took off 5 bases at V and 1 base at J, with 10 bases between the two ends. The CDR3 is 13 amino acids. CDR3 loop: CASRYSGSYEQYF. The CDR3 DNA follows: TGCGCCAGCAGGTACTCTGGATCCTACGAGCAGTACTTC. The entire variable domain, with the rest obtained from reference TRBV5-1 and TRBJ2-7, is as follows: KAGVTQTPRYLIKTRGQQVTLSCSPISGHRSVSWYQQTPGQGLQFLFEYFSETQRNKGNFPGRFSGRQFSNSRSEMNVSTLELGDSALYLCASRYSGSYEQYFGPGTRLTVT.

This clonotype was picked up many times. The CDR3 DNA reads TGTGCCAGCTCACCTTCGCGACAGGCTAACAATGAGCAGTTCTTC. Its translation: CASSPSRQANNEQFF. The J gene is TRBJ2-1, the V gene TRBV18; weak D call: TRBD1 (6 bases). CDR3 length equals 15 residues. CDR1 is KGHSH, CDR2 LQKENI, per germline. V was trimmed by 3 bases and J by 5 bases, leaving 14 bases between them.

The chain uses TRBV6-1 and TRBJ1-5, with a possible D match to TRBD1 (6 bases). The CDR3 runs 12 residues. V was trimmed by 5 bases and J by 6 bases, leaving 8 bases between them. Germline V gives CDR1 MNHNS, CDR2 SASEGT. The CDR3 here is CASSWTVQPQHF. The CDR3 region has the DNA TGTGCCAGCAGTTGGACAGTTCAGCCCCAGCATTTT.